The clone carrying this TCR beta chain was counted many times. The antigen is undetermined. These data come from a study of neurological immune-mediated disorders. The CDR3 has 15 residues. Trimming removed 2 bases from V and 2 bases from J, with 13 bases in between. Germline V gene lookup returns CDR1 MDHEN and CDR2 SYDVKM. The cDNA came from 5'RACE, which used 10-nucleotide random UMIs. TCRdb called the 5' RACE reads again in MiXCR, with one record for every CDR3 protein. The repertoire includes 70,000 to 95,000 distinct CDR3 sequences, 13% of them detected once, and approximately 5% sits in the top ten. Findings and caveats of the study: The absence of shared CDR3 amino acid sequences among expanded clones across subjects suggests private repertoires in all groups.

The time point here: longitudinal time-point 2. This rearrangement joins TRBV28 to TRBJ2-7, with unresolved D. This receptor was taken from a female donor with HTLV-1-associated myelopathy (HAM/TSP). The sample was PBMCs. In DNA, the CDR3 is TGTGCCAGCAGTTTAGGGTCCTCTGGGACCTACGAGCAGTACTTC. This encodes CASSLGSSGTYEQYF.